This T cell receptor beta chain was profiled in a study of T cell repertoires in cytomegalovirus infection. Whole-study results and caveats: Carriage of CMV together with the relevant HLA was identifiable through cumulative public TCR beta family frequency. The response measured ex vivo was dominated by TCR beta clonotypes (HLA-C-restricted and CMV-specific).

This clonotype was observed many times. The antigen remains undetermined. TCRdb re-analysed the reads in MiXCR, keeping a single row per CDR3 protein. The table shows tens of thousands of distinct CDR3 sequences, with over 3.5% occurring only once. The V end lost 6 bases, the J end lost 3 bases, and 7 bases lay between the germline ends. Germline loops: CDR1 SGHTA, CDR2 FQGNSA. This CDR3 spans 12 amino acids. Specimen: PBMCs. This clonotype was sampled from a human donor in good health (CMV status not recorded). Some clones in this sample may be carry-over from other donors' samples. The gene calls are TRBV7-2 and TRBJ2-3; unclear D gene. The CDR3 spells CASSFITDTQYF. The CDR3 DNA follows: TGTGCCAGCAGTTTCATAACAGATACGCAGTATTTT.